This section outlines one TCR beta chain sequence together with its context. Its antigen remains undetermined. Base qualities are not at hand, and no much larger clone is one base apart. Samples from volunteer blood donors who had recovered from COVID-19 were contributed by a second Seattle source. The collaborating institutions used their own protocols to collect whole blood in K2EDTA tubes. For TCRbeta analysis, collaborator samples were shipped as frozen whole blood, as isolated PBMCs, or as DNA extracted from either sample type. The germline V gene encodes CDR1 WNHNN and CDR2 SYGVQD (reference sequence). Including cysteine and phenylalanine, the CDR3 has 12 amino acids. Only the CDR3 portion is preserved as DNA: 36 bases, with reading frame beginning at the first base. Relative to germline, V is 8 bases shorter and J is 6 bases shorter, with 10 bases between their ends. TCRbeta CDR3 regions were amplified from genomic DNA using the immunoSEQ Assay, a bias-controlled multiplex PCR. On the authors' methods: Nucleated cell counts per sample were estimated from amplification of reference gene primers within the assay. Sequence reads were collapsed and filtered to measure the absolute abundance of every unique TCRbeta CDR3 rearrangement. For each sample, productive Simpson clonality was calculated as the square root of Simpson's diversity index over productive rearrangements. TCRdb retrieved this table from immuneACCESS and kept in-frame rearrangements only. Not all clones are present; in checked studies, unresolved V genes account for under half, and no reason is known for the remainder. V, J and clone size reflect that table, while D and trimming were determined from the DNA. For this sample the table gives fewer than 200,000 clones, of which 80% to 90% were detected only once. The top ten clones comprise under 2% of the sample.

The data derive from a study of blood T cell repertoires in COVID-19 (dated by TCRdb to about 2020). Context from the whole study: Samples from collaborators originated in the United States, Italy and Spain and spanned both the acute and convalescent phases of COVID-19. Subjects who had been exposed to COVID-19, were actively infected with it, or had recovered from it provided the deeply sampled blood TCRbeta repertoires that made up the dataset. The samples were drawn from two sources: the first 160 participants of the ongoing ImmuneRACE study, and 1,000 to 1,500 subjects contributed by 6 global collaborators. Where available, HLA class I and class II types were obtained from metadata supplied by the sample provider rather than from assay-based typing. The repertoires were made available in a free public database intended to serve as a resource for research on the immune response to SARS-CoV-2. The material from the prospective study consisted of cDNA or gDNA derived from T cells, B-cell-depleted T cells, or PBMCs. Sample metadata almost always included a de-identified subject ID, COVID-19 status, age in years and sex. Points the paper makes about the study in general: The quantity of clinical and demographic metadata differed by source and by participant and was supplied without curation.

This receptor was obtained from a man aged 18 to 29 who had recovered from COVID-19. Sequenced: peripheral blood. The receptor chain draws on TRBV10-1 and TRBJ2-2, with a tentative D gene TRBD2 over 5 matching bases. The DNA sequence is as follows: TGCGCCAGCGGGGAGACTTCCGGGGAGCTGTTTTTT. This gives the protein CASGETSGELFF.